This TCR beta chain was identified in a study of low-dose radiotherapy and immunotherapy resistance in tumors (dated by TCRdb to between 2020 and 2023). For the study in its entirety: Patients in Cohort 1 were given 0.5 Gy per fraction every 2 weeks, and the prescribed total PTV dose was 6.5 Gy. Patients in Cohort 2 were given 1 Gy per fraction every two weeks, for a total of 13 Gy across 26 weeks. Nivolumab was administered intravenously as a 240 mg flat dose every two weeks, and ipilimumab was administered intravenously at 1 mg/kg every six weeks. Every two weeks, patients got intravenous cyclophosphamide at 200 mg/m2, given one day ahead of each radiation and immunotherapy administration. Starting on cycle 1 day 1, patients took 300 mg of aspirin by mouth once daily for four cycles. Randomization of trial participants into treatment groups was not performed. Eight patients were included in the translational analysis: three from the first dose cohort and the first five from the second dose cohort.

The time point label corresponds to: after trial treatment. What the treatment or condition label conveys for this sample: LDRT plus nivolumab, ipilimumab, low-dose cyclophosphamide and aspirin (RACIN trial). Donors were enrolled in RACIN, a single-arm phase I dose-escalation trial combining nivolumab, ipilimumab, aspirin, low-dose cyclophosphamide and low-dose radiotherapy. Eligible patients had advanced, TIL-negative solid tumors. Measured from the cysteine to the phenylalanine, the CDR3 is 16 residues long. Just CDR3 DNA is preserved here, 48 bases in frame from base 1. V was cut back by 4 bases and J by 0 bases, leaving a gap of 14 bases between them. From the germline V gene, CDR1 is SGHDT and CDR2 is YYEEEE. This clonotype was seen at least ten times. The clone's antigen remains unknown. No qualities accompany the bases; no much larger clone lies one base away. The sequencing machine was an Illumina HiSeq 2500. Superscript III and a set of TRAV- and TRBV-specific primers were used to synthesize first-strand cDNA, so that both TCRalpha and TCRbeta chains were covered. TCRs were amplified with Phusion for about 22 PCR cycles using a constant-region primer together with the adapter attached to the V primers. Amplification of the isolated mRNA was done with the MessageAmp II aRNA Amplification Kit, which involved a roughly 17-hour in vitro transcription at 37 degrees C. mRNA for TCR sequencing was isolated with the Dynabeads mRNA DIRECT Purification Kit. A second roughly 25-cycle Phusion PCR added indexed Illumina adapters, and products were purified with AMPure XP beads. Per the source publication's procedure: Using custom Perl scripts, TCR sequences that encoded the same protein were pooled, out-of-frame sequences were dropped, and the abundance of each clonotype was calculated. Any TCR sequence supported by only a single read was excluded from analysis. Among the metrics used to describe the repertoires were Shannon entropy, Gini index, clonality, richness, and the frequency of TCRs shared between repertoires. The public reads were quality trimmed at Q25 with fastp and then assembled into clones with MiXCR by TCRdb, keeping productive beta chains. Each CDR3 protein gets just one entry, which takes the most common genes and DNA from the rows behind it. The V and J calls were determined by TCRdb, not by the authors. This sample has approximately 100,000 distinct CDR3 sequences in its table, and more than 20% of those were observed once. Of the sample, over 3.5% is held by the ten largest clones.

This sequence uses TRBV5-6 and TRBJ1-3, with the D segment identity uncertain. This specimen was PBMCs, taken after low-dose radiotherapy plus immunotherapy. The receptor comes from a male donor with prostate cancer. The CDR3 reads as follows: CASSLGVPVSGNTIYF. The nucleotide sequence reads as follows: TGTGCCAGCAGCCTCGGGGTCCCCGTCTCTGGAAACACCATATATTTT.